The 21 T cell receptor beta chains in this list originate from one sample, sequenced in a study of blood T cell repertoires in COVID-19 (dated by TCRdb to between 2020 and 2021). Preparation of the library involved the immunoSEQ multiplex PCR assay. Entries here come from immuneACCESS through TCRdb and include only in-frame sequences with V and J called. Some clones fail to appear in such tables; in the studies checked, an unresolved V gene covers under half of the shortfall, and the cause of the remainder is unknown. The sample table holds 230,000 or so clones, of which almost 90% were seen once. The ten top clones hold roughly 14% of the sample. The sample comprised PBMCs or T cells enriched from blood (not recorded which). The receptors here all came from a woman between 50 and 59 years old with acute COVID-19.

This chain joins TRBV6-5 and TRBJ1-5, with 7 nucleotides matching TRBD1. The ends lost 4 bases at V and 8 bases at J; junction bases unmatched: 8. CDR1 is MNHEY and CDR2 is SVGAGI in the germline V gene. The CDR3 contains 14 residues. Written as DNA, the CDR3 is TGTGCCAGCAGTTCCGCCGGGACAGCTGAGCCCCAGCATTTT. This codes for CASSSAGTAEPQHF.

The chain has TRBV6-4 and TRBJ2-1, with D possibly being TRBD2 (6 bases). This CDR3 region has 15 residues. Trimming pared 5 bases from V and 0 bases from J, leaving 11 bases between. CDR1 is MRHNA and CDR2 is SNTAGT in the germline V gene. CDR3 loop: CASSPRGGSYNEQFF. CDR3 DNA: TGTGCCAGCAGTCCCCGGGGAGGCTCCTACAATGAGCAGTTCTTC.

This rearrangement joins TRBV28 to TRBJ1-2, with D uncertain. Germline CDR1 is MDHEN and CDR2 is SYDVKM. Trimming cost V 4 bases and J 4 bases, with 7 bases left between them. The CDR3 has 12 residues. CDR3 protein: CASSWGGYGYTF. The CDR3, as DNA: TGTGCCAGCAGTTGGGGAGGCTATGGCTACACCTTC.

For the CDR3, the DNA is TGTGCCAGCAGTTTATATGGACTAGCTACATACGAGCAGTACTTC. This encodes CASSLYGLATYEQYF. The chain employs TRBV27 and TRBJ2-7, with 8 bases identical to TRBD2. V dropped 1 base and J dropped 4; count of bases not matched to a gene: 6. This CDR3 is built from 15 residues. The germline V gene encodes CDR1 MNHEY and CDR2 SMNVEV (reference sequence).

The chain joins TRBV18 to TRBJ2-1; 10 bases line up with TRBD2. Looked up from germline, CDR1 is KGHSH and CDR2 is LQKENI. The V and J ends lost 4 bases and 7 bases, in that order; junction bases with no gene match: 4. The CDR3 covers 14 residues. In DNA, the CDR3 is TGTGCCAGCTCACAACAAGCGGGAGGGAATGAGCAGTTCTTC. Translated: CASSQQAGGNEQFF. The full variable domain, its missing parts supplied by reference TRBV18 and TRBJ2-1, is NAGVMQNPRHLVRRRGQEARLRCSPMKGHSHVYWYRQLPEEGLKFMVYLQKENIIDESGMPKERFSAEFPKEGPSILRIQQVVRGDSAAYFCASSQQAGGNEQFFGPGTRLTVL.

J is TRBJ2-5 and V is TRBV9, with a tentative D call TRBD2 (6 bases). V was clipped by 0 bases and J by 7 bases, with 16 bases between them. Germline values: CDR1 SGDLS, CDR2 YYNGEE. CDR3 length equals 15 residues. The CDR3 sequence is CASSVGGGTPGTQYF. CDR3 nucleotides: TGTGCCAGCAGCGTAGGAGGCGGGACCCCAGGGACCCAGTACTTC.

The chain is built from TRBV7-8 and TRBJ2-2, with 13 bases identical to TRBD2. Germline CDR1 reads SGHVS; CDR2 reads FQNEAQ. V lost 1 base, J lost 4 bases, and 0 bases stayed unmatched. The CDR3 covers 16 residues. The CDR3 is CASSLGTSGSTGELFF. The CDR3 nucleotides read TGTGCCAGCAGCTTAGGGACTAGCGGGAGCACCGGGGAGCTGTTTTTT.

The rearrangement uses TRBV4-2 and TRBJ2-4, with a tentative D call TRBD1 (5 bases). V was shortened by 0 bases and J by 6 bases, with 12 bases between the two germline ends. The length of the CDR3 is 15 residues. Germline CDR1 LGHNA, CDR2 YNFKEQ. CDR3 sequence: CASSQDQGLGNIQYF. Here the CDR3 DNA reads TGTGCCAGCAGCCAAGATCAGGGCCTGGGAAACATTCAGTACTTC.

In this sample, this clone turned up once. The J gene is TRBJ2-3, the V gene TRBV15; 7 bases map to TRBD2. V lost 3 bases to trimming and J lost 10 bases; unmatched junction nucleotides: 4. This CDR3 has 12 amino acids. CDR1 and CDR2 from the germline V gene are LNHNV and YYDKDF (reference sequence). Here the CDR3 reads CATSSTSDAQYF. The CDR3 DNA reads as TGTGCCACCAGCAGCACTAGCGATGCGCAGTATTTT.

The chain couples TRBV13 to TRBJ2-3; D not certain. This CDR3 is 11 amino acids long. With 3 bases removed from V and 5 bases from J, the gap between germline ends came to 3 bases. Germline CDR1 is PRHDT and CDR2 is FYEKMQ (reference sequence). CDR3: CASSFQDTQYF. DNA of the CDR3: TGTGCCAGCAGCTTTCAAGATACGCAGTATTTT.

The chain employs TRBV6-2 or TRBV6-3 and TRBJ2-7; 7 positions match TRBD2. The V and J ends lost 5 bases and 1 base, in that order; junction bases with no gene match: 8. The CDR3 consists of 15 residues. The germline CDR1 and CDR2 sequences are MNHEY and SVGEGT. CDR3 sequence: CASSARASGSYEQYF. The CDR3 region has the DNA TGTGCCAGCAGTGCCCGGGCTAGCGGATCCTACGAGCAGTACTTC.

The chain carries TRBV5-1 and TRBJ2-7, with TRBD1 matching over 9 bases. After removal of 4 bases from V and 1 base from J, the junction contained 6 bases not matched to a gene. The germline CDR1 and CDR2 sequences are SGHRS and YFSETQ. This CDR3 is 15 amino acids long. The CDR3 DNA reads TGCGCCAGCAGCCCTTCGACAGGGGGGTCCTACGAGCAGTACTTC. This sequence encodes CASSPSTGGSYEQYF. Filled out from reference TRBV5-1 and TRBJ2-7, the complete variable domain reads KAGVTQTPRYLIKTRGQQVTLSCSPISGHRSVSWYQQTPGQGLQFLFEYFSETQRNKGNFPGRFSGRQFSNSRSEMNVSTLELGDSALYLCASSPSTGGSYEQYFGPGTRLTVT.

The DNA of the CDR3 is TGTGCTAGTGGTTCTCAGCGGGGAGGTTACAATGAGCAGTTCTTC. Amino acids: CASGSQRGGYNEQFF. The chain uses TRBV12-5 and TRBJ2-1; 7 positions agree with TRBD2. Germline V CDR1 and CDR2: LGHNT, FRNRAP. V trimming: 4 bases; J trimming: 4 bases; junction bases outside the gene matches: 7. The CDR3 runs 15 residues.

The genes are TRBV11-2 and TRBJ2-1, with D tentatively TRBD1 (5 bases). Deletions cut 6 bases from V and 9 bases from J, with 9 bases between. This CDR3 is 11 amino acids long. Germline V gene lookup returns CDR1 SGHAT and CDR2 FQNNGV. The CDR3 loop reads CASRLRGEQFF. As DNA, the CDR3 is TGTGCCAGCAGACTAAGGGGTGAGCAGTTCTTC.

The CDR3 region is CAGSSGLDTQYF. In DNA, the CDR3 is TGTGCCGGAAGTAGCGGGTTAGATACGCAGTATTTT. The rearrangement links TRBV2 to TRBJ2-3; 7 positions agree with TRBD2. This CDR3 contains 12 residues. In germline, CDR1 is SNHLY, CDR2 FYNNEI. Germline trimming cut 11 bases from V and 5 bases from J; bases unmatched to any gene: 7.

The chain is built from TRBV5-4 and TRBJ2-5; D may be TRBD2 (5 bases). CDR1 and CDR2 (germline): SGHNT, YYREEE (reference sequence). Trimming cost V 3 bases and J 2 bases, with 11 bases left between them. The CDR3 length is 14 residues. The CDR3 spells CASSSGSSQETQYF. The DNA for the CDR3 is TGTGCCAGCAGCTCGGGGTCTTCGCAAGAGACCCAGTACTTC.

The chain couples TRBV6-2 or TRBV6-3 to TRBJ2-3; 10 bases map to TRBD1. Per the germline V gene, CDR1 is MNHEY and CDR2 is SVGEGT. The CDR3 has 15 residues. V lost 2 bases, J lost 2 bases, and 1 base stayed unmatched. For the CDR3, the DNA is TGTGCCAGCAGTTACGGGACAGGGGACACAGATACGCAGTATTTT. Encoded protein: CASSYGTGDTDTQYF.

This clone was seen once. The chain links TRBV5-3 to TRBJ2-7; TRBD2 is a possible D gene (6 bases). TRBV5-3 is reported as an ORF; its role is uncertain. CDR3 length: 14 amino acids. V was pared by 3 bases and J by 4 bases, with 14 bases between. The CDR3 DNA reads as TGTGCCAGAAGCTACTCAAATCTAGCGTACGAGCAGTACTTC. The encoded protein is CARSYSNLAYEQYF.

This CDR3 is CASSYRGTGGNYSPLHF. CDR3 bases: TGTGCCAGCAGTTATCGCGGGACAGGGGGTAATTATTCACCCCTCCACTTT. The gene calls are TRBV28 and TRBJ1-6; 11 positions match TRBD1. The ends lost 4 bases at V and 8 bases at J; junction bases unmatched: 10. The CDR3 consists of 17 residues. The germline gives CDR1 MDHEN, CDR2 SYDVKM.

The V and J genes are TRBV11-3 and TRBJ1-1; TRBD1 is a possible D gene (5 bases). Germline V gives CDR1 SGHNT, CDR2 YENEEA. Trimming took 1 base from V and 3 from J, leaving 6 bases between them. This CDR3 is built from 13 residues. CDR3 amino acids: CASSLGGDTEAFF. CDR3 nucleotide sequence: TGTGCCAGCAGCTTAGGGGGGGACACTGAAGCTTTCTTT.

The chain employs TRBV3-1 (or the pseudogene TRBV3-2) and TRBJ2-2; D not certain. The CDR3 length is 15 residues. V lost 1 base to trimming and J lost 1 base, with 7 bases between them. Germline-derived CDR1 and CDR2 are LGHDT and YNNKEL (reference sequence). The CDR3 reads CASSQGPGNTGELFF. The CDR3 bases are TGTGCCAGCAGCCAAGGTCCGGGGAACACCGGGGAGCTGTTTTTT.